This T cell receptor (beta chain) was identified in a study of blood T cell repertoires in COVID-19. About the research overall: Both acute and convalescent COVID-19 samples were obtained from the United States, Italy and Spain. The analysed material was cDNA or gDNA that came from T cells, B-cell-depleted T cells, or PBMCs.

In the study's own analysis: Counts of nucleated cells, estimated from reference gene primer amplification, were obtained. Profiling relied on immunoSEQ multiplex PCR, and the TCRdb table lists in-frame clones only, not all of them. The DNA gave D and trimming, while V, J and clone size come from that table. The table has roughly 120,000 clones, 70% to 85% seen once. The V and J ends lost 0 bases and 9 bases respectively, with 6 bases between them. This CDR3 has 12 residues. The V gene's germline CDR1 is LNHNV and CDR2 YYDKDF (reference sequence). The sample comprised peripheral blood. The receptor was isolated from a man in his 70s with active or convalescent COVID-19. The rearrangement links TRBV15 to TRBJ2-1, with D unclear. The CDR3 here is CATSRDKREQFF. Written as DNA, the CDR3 is TGTGCCACCAGCAGAGATAAGCGTGAGCAGTTCTTC.